What follows is one T cell receptor beta chain and its context. This sample is part of a study of PD-1 blockade in classical Hodgkin lymphoma. The CDR3 is 15 residues long. Germline-derived CDR1 and CDR2 are SGHRS and YFSETQ. V gave up 2 bases and J gave up 0 bases, with 10 bases separating them. Every patient had relapsed following autologous stem cell transplantation, and cohorts differed in brentuximab vedotin exposure. Using immunoSEQ multiplex PCR, the repertoire was profiled, and TCRdb retains in-frame clones only, with some absent. The sample carries more than 140,000 clones, around 84% recorded once.

The source is a human donor with classical Hodgkin lymphoma. The sample consisted of peripheral blood mononuclear cells (PBMCs), taken before the second cycle of nivolumab. The genes are TRBV5-1 and TRBJ2-3; a possible D gene is TRBD1 (5 bases). CDR3 loop: CASSFGHTSTDTQYF. CDR3 nucleotide sequence: TGCGCCAGCAGCTTCGGACATACTAGCACAGATACGCAGTATTTT.